This paragraph reports one T cell receptor (beta chain). Antigen: not known. Healthy donors had no documented immune events, such as infections, while sampled. The repertoire was sequenced with immunoSEQ multiplex PCR; TCRdb's copy has only in-frame clones and lacks some. There are 100,000 to 110,000 clones in the sample; 80% to 90% occur only once, and more than 5.5% lies in the top ten. These data originate in a study of identifying expanded T cells in peripheral blood. Study results and caveats: Variance in clone template counts between approximately 2-week samples significantly increased with total template count across all healthy donors. Differentially abundant clones: 0.95 to 1.5 between replicates, approximately 15 at about two weeks, 19 to 20 at four.

The sequencing sample was made of blood. This receptor was identified in a person aged 18-70 years in good health.

As DNA, the CDR3 is TGTGCCAGCAACGTCAGGGAGAACACTGAAGCTTTCTTT. Protein: CASNVRENTEAFF. The genes are TRBV5-8 and TRBJ1-1; D is perhaps TRBD1 (5 bases). Germline V gene lookup returns CDR1 SGHTS and CDR2 YDEGEE. The CDR3 contains 13 residues. V was clipped by 6 bases and J by 1 base, with 10 bases between them. Drawing the rest from reference TRBV5-8 and TRBJ1-1, the complete variable domain is EAGVTQSPTHLIKTRGQQATLRCSPISGHTSVYWYQQALGLGLQFLLWYDEGEERNRGNFPPRFSGRQFPNYSSELNVNALELEDSALYLCASNVRENTEAFFGQGTRLTVV.